This T cell receptor beta chain is drawn from a study of spatial heterogeneity in lung cancer. The V end lost 4 bases, the J end lost 8 bases, and 11 bases lay between the germline ends. This CDR3 is 12 amino acids long. CDR1 and CDR2 from the germline V gene are ENHRY and SYGVKD. Worth noting for this clonotype: This beta chain came through as a stray read in a library set up for alpha chains, and its size says little.

The sample's time point: sample taken at primary tumor resection. Using its own MiXCR run on the 5' RACE reads, TCRdb lists one record per CDR3 protein. The sample records 800 or so distinct CDR3 sequences, around 25% being singletons. The input for sequencing was normal lung tissue next to the tumor, taken at surgery. V gene TRBV10-3 combines with J gene TRBJ1-1; D call uncertain. The sequence came from a male donor with early-stage non-small cell lung cancer. CDR3 sequence (DNA): TGTGCCATCAGTGGATTCCTGGGGGAAGCTTTCTTT. Its protein is CAISGFLGEAFF.